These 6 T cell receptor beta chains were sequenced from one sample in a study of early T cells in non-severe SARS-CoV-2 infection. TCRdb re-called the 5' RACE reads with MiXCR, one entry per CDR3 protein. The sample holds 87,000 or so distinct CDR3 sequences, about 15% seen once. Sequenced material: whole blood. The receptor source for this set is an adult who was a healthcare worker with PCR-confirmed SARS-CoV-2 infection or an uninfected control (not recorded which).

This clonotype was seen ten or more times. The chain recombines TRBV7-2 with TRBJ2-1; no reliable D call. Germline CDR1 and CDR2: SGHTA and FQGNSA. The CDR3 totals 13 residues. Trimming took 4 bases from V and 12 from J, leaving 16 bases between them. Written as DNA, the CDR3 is TGTGCCAGCAGCTCCGGAGTTAGACCGACGCAGTTCTTC. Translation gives CASSSGVRPTQFF.

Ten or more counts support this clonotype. The CDR3 DNA reads TGTGCCAGCACCCCGAGAAGTAGGGATTCACCCCTCCACTTT. This encodes CASTPRSRDSPLHF. This chain joins TRBV28 and TRBJ1-6; D unclear. V lost 7 bases to trimming and J lost 8 bases, with 15 bases between them. CDR1 is MDHEN, CDR2 SYDVKM, per germline. This CDR3 is 14 amino acids long.

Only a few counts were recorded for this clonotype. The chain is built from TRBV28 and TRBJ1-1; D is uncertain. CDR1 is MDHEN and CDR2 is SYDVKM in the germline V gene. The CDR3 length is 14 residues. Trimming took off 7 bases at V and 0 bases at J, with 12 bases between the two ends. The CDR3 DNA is TGTGCCAGCAAAATTACCACCTTGAACACTGAAGCTTTCTTT. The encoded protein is CASKITTLNTEAFF. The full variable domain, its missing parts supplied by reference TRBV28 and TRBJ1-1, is DVKVTQSSRYLVKRTGEKVFLECVQDMDHENMFWYRQDPGLGLRLIYFSYDVKMKEKGDIPEGYSVSREKKERFSLILESASTNQTSMYLCASKITTLNTEAFFGQGTRLTVV.

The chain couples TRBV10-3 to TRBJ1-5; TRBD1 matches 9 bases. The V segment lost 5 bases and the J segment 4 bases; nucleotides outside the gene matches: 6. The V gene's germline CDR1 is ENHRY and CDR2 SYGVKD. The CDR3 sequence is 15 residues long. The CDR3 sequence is CAISTDRGRNQPQHF. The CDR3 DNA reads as TGTGCCATCAGTACGGACAGGGGACGAAATCAGCCCCAGCATTTT.

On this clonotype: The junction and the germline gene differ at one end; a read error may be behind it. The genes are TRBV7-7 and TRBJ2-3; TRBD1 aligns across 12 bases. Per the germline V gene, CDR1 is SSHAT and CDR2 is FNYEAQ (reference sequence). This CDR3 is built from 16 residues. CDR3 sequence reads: CASSQWGQGAGDTQYF. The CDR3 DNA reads TGTGCTAGCAGCCAATGGGGACAGGGGGCAGGAGATACGCAGTATTTT.

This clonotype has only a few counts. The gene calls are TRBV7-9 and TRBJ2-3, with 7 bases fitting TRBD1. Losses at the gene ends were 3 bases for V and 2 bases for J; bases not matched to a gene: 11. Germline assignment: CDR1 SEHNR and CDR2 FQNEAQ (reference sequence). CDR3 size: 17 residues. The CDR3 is CASSLGDWTGPTDTQYF. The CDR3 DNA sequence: TGTGCCAGCAGCTTGGGTGATTGGACAGGACCCACAGATACGCAGTATTTT.